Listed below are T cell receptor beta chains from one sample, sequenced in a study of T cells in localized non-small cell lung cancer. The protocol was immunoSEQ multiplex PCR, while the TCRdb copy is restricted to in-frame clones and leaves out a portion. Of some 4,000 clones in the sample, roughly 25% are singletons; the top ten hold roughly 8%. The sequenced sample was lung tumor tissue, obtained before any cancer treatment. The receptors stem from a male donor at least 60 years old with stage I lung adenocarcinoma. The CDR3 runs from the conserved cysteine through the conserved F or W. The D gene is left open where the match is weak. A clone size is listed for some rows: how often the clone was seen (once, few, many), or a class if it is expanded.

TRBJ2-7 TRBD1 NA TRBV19 TGTGCCAGTAGTATGGGGGGGACAGGGACCTACGAGCAGTACTTC CASSMGGTGTYEQYF
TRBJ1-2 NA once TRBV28 TGTGCCAGCATAACACAGGGTGAAGGCTACACCTTC CASITQGEGYTF
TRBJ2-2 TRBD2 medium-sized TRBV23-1 TGCGCCAGCAGCCAAGAAGCGGGGGCCTCATCCGGGGAGCTGTTTTTT CASSQEAGASSGELFF
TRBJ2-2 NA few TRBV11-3 TGTGCCAGCAGCTTGGAGGCGAACACCGGGGAGCTGTTTTTT CASSLEANTGELFF
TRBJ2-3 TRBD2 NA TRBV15 TGTGCCACCAGCAGGACTAGCGGGGGGCCGACAGATACGCAGTATTTT CATSRTSGGPTDTQYF
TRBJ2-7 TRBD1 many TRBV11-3 TGTGCCAGCAGGACAGACAGGGGAGTGAGCTACGAGCAGTACTTC CASRTDRGVSYEQYF
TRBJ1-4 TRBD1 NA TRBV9 TGTGCCAGCAGCACCCGGACAGGGGGCGAGGAAAAACTGTTTTTT CASSTRTGGEEKLFF
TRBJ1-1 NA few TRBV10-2 TGCGCCAGCAGGCTGAGTGGTTCCGGCGAAGCTTTCTTT CASRLSGSGEAFF
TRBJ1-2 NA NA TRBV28 TGTGCCACCCAGGGCAGGTCTAACTATGGCTACACCTTC CATQGRSNYGYTF
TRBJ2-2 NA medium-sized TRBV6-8 TGTGCCAGCCTACATAGGGCCGGGGAGCTGTTTTTT CASLHRAGELFF
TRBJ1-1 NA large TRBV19 TGTGCCAGTAGTAGGGAGGGCATGAACACTGAAGCTTTCTTT CASSREGMNTEAFF
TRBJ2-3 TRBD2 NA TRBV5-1 TGCGCCAGCAGCTGGGGAAGGCAGGGAGGGTTCATAGATACGCAGTATTTT CASSWGRQGGFIDTQYF
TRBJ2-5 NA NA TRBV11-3 TGTGCCAGCAGCTCCCCTCTGGACAACTCTAAAGAGACCCAGTACTTC CASSSPLDNSKETQYF
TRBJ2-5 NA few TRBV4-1 TGCGCCAGCAGCCAAGATCGAGAGACCCAGTACTTC CASSQDRETQYF
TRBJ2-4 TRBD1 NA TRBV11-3 TGTGCCAGCAGCTCCGGGACAGGGTCGGACATTCAGTACTTC CASSSGTGSDIQYF
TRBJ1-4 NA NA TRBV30 TGTGCCTGGAATAAGGGACGGCCAACTAATGAAAAACTGTTTTTT CAWNKGRPTNEKLFF